This T cell receptor (beta chain) was recovered during a study of CD4 T cells in relation to SARS-CoV-2 and coronaviruses. For the study at large: After nine to eleven days of antigen culture, PBMC TCR beta CDR3s were sequenced.

Notes on the study in general: Samples before the pandemic and after infection were not matched within any donor.

Libraries were prepared by immunoSEQ multiplex PCR; TCRdb keeps only in-frame clonotypes and omits some of them. Among about 36,000 clones listed, about three quarters were seen once. Of note for this clone: Its cognate antigen is unknown.

V dropped 4 bases and J dropped 3; count of bases not matched to a gene: 8. Germline assignment: CDR1 PRHDT and CDR2 FYEKMQ (reference sequence). The CDR3 is 16 residues long. Sorted naive or memory CD4+ cells met CEF peptides for over 9 days. The clonotype was recovered from an adult with COVID-19. The sample was memory CD4+ T cells from PBMCs, cultured in vitro. The chain links TRBV13 to TRBJ2-5, with TRBD2 matching over 10 bases. CDR3 in amino acids: CASSSRGTSGEETQYF. For the CDR3, the DNA is TGTGCCAGCAGCTCTAGGGGAACTAGCGGGGAAGAGACCCAGTACTTC.